This T cell receptor (beta chain) comes out of a study of cytomegalovirus exposure and HLA in healthy donors. On the study more broadly: Unique TCRs numbering some 77 million, obtained from HLA-typed donors, made up an early data release.

Study-wide points: A missense DCLRE1C variant was associated with V- and J-gene trimming of TCR beta chains in a later analysis, and an independent cohort replicated the association.

In the PCR, 60 Vbeta and 13 Jbeta primers were used. Repertoires were generated with immunoSEQ multiplex PCR, while TCRdb's copy carries only in-frame clones and drops some. Among roughly 110,000 clones, over 60% were seen once, and the ten largest hold under 8%. For this clone: Its target is unknown.

V lost 4 bases to trimming and J lost 0 bases; unmatched junction nucleotides: 12. CDR1 is KGHSH, CDR2 LQKENI, per germline. The CDR3 contains 19 residues. The source material was PBMCs. The sequence came from a woman in her 50s in good health and CMV-seropositive. The rearrangement links TRBV18 to TRBJ1-3; 10 nucleotides match TRBD1. The CDR3 nucleotides read TGTGCCAGCTCACAGTTTGTACGGGACAGGGGTTCCTCTGGAAACACCATATATTTT. Translating it yields CASSQFVRDRGSSGNTIYF.